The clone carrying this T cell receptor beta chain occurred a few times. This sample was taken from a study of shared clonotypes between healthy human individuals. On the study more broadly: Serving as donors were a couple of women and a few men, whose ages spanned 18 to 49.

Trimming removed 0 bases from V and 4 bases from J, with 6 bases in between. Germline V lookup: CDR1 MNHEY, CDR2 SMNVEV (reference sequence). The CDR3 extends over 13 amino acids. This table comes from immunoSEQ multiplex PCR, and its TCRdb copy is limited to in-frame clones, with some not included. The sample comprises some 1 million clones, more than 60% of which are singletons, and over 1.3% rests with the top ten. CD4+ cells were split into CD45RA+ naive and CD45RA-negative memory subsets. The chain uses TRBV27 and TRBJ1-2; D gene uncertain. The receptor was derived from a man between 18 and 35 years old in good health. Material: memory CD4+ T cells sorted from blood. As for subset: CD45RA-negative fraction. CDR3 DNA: TGTGCCAGCAGTTTATCAGAGGGCTATGGCTACACCTTC. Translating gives CASSLSEGYGYTF.